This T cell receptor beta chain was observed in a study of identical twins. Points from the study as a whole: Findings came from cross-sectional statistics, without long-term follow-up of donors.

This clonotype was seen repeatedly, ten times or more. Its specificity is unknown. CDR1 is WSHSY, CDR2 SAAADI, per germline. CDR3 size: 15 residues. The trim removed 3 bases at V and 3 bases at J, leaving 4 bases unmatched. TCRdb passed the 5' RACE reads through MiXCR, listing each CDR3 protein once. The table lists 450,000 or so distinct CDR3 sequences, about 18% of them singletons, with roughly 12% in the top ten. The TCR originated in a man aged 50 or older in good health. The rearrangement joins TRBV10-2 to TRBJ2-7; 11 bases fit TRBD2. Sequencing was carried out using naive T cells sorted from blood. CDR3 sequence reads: CASSDIGLAGYEQYF. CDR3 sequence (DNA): TGCGCCAGCAGTGATATAGGACTAGCGGGCTACGAGCAGTACTTC.